This record concerns one T cell receptor beta chain sequence. The data originate from a study of Ad26.COV2.S vaccination and SARS-CoV-2 variants. The data were produced by immunoSEQ multiplex PCR, yet TCRdb's version contains in-frame clones alone and is incomplete. The table shows roughly 350,000 clones, with roughly 89% occurring only once. Trimming removed 4 bases from V and 7 bases from J; junction bases left unmatched: 8. The V gene's germline CDR1 is SGHRS and CDR2 YFSETQ. This CDR3 region has 16 residues. Treatment reported: over 15 received Ad26.COV2.S at low or high dose, single or two shots; roughly five received placebo; per-sample allocation not given. The study sampled participants on day 63 after the first vaccine or placebo injection.

The clonotype comes from a person between 18 and 59 years old who received the Ad26.COV2.S COVID-19 vaccine or a placebo. This chain uses TRBV5-1 with TRBJ1-6; 10 nucleotides line up with TRBD1. Sequenced here: peripheral blood, sampled in a trial of Ad26.COV2.S vaccine versus placebo. The CDR3 is CASSKTGGMANSPLHF. The CDR3 DNA reads TGCGCCAGCAGCAAGACAGGGGGCATGGCGAATTCACCCCTCCACTTT.